This is a list of T cell receptor beta chains from one sample in a study of T cells after yellow fever vaccination. MiXCR was run by TCRdb on the 5' RACE reads, yielding one entry per CDR3 protein. The sample contains hundreds of thousands of distinct CDR3 sequences, roughly an eighth of which appear only once. The sample consisted of CD4+ T cells sorted from PBMCs, taken 15 days after the yellow fever booster vaccination. All receptors come from a man younger than 35 who received the YFV17D yellow fever vaccine. Each CDR3 is given with its conserved first and last residue. The D gene is left open where the match is weak. Some rows have no size entry. The others give once, few or many, or a class for an expanded clone.

J gene: TRBJ1-1
V gene: TRBV5-1
D gene: TRBD1
clone size: .
CDR3 DNA: TGCGCCAGCGAATCAGGGGGCGCAAGTTTGGGCACTGAAGCTTTCTTT
CDR3 protein: CASESGGASLGTEAFF

J gene: TRBJ1-3
V gene: TRBV30
D gene: .
clone size: few
CDR3 DNA: TGTGCCTGGAGTATGGGGTCTGGAAACACCATATATTTT
CDR3 protein: CAWSMGSGNTIYF

J gene: TRBJ2-5
V gene: TRBV5-6
D gene: .
clone size: few
CDR3 DNA: TGTGCCAGCAGCTTGGCTATAGGGCCAGCGTACTTC
CDR3 protein: CASSLAIGPAYF

J gene: TRBJ1-2
V gene: TRBV4-3
D gene: .
clone size: .
CDR3 DNA: TGCGCCAGCAGCCAAGTCAGGGCAGACTATGGCTACACCTTC
CDR3 protein: CASSQVRADYGYTF

J gene: TRBJ2-7
V gene: TRBV6-2/TRBV6-3
D gene: TRBD1
clone size: few
CDR3 DNA: TGTGCCAGCACCCGGGGACGGGACAGCTCCTACGAGCAGTACTTC
CDR3 protein: CASTRGRDSSYEQYF

J gene: TRBJ2-5
V gene: TRBV7-2
D gene: .
clone size: few
CDR3 DNA: TGTGCCAGCAGCTCTCTCACTGGGACCCAGTACTTC
CDR3 protein: CASSSLTGTQYF

J gene: TRBJ2-5
V gene: TRBV24-1
D gene: .
clone size: .
CDR3 DNA: TGTGCCACCAGTGATTCGGTAACGGTCCAAGAGACCCAGTACTTC
CDR3 protein: CATSDSVTVQETQYF

J gene: TRBJ1-5
V gene: TRBV10-3
D gene: .
clone size: .
CDR3 DNA: TGTGCCATCAGCCAGGGGCGAAGCAATCAGCCCCAGCATTTT
CDR3 protein: CAISQGRSNQPQHF

J gene: TRBJ2-5
V gene: TRBV5-1
D gene: .
clone size: .
CDR3 DNA: TGCGCCAGCTCTAACGTTCCGAGAGGAGAGACCCAGTACTTC
CDR3 protein: CASSNVPRGETQYF

J gene: TRBJ1-1
V gene: TRBV24-1
D gene: .
clone size: .
CDR3 DNA: TGTGCCACCACCGGGGCCGCGGTAAGTCACACTGAAGCTTTCTTT
CDR3 protein: CATTGAAVSHTEAFF

J gene: TRBJ2-1
V gene: TRBV6-5
D gene: .
clone size: .
CDR3 DNA: TGTGCCAGCAGTTATATTAATGAGCAGTTCTTC
CDR3 protein: CASSYINEQFF

J gene: TRBJ2-7
V gene: TRBV12-3/TRBV12-4
D gene: .
clone size: .
CDR3 DNA: TGTGCCAGCAGTTTCCCGAATAGGGGCTACGAGCAGTACTTC
CDR3 protein: CASSFPNRGYEQYF

J gene: TRBJ2-1
V gene: TRBV7-3
D gene: .
clone size: few
CDR3 DNA: TGTGCCAGCAGCTTATCTCTGGGTGAGCAGTTCTTC
CDR3 protein: CASSLSLGEQFF

J gene: TRBJ2-2
V gene: TRBV20-1
D gene: .
clone size: few
CDR3 DNA: TGCAGTGCTAGGAAGGACAGCACCGGGGAGCTGTTTTTT
CDR3 protein: CSARKDSTGELFF

J gene: TRBJ2-5
V gene: TRBV6-1
D gene: TRBD1
clone size: few
CDR3 DNA: TGTGCCAGCAGAATGACAGGGGAGTGGGAGACCCAGTACTTC
CDR3 protein: CASRMTGEWETQYF

J gene: TRBJ1-2
V gene: TRBV12-3/TRBV12-4
D gene: TRBD1
clone size: .
CDR3 DNA: TGTGCCAGCAGTTCCTGGGACAGGGATAACTATGGCTACACCTTC
CDR3 protein: CASSSWDRDNYGYTF

J gene: TRBJ2-1
V gene: TRBV10-2
D gene: .
clone size: few
CDR3 DNA: TGCGCCAGCAGGGAAGGGGGAAGACGTGAGCAGTTCTTC
CDR3 protein: CASREGGRREQFF

J gene: TRBJ2-7
V gene: TRBV6-5
D gene: .
clone size: few
CDR3 DNA: TGTGCCAGCAGATCCGGGGGCGTTTCCTACGAGCAGTACTTC
CDR3 protein: CASRSGGVSYEQYF

J gene: TRBJ2-5
V gene: TRBV20-1
D gene: .
clone size: many
CDR3 DNA: TGCAGTGCTAGAGGAGAGACCCAGTACTTC
CDR3 protein: CSARGETQYF

J gene: TRBJ1-4
V gene: TRBV27
D gene: TRBD1
clone size: few
CDR3 DNA: TGTGCCATCCTGAGAGGGGACAGGGGGAATGAAAAACTGTTTTTT
CDR3 protein: CAILRGDRGNEKLFF

J gene: TRBJ1-6
V gene: TRBV5-6
D gene: TRBD1
clone size: few
CDR3 DNA: TGTGCCAGCAGCTTGGCCGCGGGACAGGGGAATTCACCCCTCCACTTT
CDR3 protein: CASSLAAGQGNSPLHF

J gene: TRBJ2-2
V gene: TRBV9
D gene: TRBD2
clone size: .
CDR3 DNA: TGTGCCAGCAGCGTAGGGGACGGGGGGGCCGACACCGGGGAGCTGTTTTTT
CDR3 protein: CASSVGDGGADTGELFF

J gene: TRBJ2-3
V gene: TRBV7-2
D gene: .
clone size: few
CDR3 DNA: TGTGCCAGCAGCCCATCGCCTCATACGCAGTATTTT
CDR3 protein: CASSPSPHTQYF

J gene: TRBJ2-2
V gene: TRBV5-1
D gene: .
clone size: few
CDR3 DNA: TGCGCCAGCAGCTTGAGCCTGCCGGAGTCTGCCGGGGAGCTGTTTTTT
CDR3 protein: CASSLSLPESAGELFF